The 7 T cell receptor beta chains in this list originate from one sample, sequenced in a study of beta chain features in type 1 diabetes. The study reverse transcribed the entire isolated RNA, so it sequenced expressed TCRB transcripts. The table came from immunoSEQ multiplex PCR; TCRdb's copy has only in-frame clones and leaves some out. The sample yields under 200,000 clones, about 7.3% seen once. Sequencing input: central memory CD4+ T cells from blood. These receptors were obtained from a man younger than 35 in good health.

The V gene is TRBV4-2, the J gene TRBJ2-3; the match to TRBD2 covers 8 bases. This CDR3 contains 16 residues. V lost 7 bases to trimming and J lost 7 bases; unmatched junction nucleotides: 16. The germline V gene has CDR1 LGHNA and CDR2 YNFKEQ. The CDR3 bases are TGTGCCAGCACCGGGGCGGGGGGCGAGGAGACGAATACGCAGTATTTT. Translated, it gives CASTGAGGEETNTQYF.

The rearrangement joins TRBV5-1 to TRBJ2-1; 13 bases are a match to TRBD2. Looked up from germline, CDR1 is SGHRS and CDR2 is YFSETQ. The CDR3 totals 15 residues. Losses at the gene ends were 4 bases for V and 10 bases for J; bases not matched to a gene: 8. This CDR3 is CASSLGLAGVREQFF. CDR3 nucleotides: TGCGCCAGCAGCCTCGGACTAGCGGGAGTCAGGGAGCAGTTCTTC. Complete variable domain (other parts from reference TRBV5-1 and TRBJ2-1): KAGVTQTPRYLIKTRGQQVTLSCSPISGHRSVSWYQQTPGQGLQFLFEYFSETQRNKGNFPGRFSGRQFSNSRSEMNVSTLELGDSALYLCASSLGLAGVREQFFGPGTRLTVL.

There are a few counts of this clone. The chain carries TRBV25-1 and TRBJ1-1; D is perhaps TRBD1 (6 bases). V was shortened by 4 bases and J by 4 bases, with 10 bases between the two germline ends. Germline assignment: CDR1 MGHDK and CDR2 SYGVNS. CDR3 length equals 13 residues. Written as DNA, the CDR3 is TGTGCCAGCAGTGCACCAGGGGCCACTGAAGCTTTCTTT. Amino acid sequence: CASSAPGATEAFF.

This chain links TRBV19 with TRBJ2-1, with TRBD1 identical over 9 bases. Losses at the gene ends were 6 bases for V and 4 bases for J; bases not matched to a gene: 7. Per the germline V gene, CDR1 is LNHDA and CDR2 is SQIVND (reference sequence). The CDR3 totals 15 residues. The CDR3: CASSFDRGLYNEQFF. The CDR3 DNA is TGTGCCAGTAGCTTCGACAGGGGGTTATACAATGAGCAGTTCTTC.

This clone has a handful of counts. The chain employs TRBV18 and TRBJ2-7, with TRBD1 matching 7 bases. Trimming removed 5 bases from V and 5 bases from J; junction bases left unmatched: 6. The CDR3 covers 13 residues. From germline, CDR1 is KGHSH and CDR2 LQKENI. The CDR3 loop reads CASSTDRVDEQYF. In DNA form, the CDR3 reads TGTGCCAGCTCAACTGACAGGGTAGACGAGCAGTACTTC.

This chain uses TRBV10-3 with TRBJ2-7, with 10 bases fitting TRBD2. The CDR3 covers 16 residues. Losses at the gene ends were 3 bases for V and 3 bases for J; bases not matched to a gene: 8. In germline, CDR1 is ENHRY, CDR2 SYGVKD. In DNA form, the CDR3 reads TGTGCCATCAGTGATTTCGCTAGCGGGAGTAACTACGAGCAGTACTTC. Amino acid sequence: CAISDFASGSNYEQYF.

CDR3 residues: CATKRGSQETQYF. CDR3 sequence (DNA): TGTGCCACAAAAAGGGGCTCCCAAGAGACCCAGTACTTC. The rearrangement joins TRBV28 to TRBJ2-5, with D perhaps TRBD1 (5 bases). The CDR3 extends over 13 amino acids. Germline V lookup: CDR1 MDHEN, CDR2 SYDVKM. V was shortened by 10 bases and J by 1 base, with 13 bases between the two germline ends.